Each of the 4 T cell receptor beta chains below was sequenced from the same sample in a study of T cell responses to AZD1222 COVID-19 vaccine. Method: immunoSEQ multiplex PCR; TCRdb's copy keeps in-frame clones and lacks some. The profile shows some 150,000 clones, about 92% of them singletons. Specimen: peripheral blood, collected on day 0 of MenACWY control vaccination. The receptors originated from an adult in good health.

This chain uses TRBV10-3 with TRBJ2-1, with TRBD1 matching 10 bases. V gave up 7 bases and J gave up 5 bases; unmatched junction bases: 8. The germline V gene has CDR1 ENHRY and CDR2 SYGVKD. The length of the CDR3 is 15 residues. The CDR3 bases are TGTGCCATCAATACCCCGGGACAGGGGAACAATGAGCAGTTCTTC. It codes for CAINTPGQGNNEQFF.

This chain links TRBV5-6 with TRBJ2-7, with a possible D match to TRBD1 (5 bases). The germline gives CDR1 SGHDT, CDR2 YYEEEE. Between the trimmed V and J ends, which lost 2 bases and 2 bases, there was a span of 8 bases. CDR3 size: 13 residues. CDR3 sequence reads: CASSFPTAYEQYF. CDR3 bases: TGTGCCAGCAGCTTCCCGACAGCCTACGAGCAGTACTTC.

This clone was detected only a few times. The genes are TRBV4-1 and TRBJ1-1; D remains ambiguous. Germline CDR1 reads MGHRA; CDR2 reads YSYEKL. The CDR3 sequence is 15 residues long. V was pared by 4 bases and J by 4 bases, with 16 bases between. The CDR3 region is CASSPGEARTTEAFF. The CDR3, as DNA: TGCGCCAGCAGCCCCGGCGAGGCTAGGACCACTGAAGCTTTCTTT.

The J gene is TRBJ1-1, the V gene TRBV19; 9 bases align to TRBD1. V shed 6 bases, J shed 11 bases, and the junction held 7 bases outside the gene matches. Germline assignment: CDR1 LNHDA and CDR2 SQIVND (reference sequence). The CDR3 length is 12 residues. CDR3 protein: CASRRGQGDAFF. The CDR3 nucleotides are TGTGCCAGTAGAAGGGGACAGGGAGACGCTTTCTTT.